Presented here are 9 T cell receptor beta chains from one specimen sequenced in a study of naive and memory T cell subsets. Study outcomes and limitations: Especially in CD8 cells, naive repertoires contained a few larger clonotypes, possibly CD45RA-re-expressing memory cells.

An equimolar mix of two oligonucleotides served as the beta constant-region primer for TRBC1 and TRBC2. Four rounds of PCR amplified the ligated cDNA using nested alpha and beta constant-region primers plus SP2. MiXCR, applied by TCRdb to the UMI-ligation and nested PCR reads, yields one record per CDR3 protein. The sample holds roughly 140,000 distinct CDR3 sequences, 15% to 25% seen once. These receptors' antigens are unknown. Sequenced: naive CD8+ T cells from blood. These TCRs come from a human donor in good health.

The chain recombines TRBV6-6 with TRBJ2-7, with TRBD1 matching 11 bases. Losses at the gene ends were 2 bases for V and 3 bases for J; bases not matched to a gene: 6. This CDR3 contains 16 residues. Germline CDR1 is MNHNY and CDR2 is SVGAGI (reference sequence). CDR3 residues: CASSYPGDRGDYEQYF. CDR3 coding DNA: TGTGCCAGCAGTTACCCGGGGGACAGGGGGGACTACGAGCAGTACTTC.

This clonotype was recorded a few times. The chain recombines TRBV28 with TRBJ2-3; no clear D. Looked up from germline, CDR1 is MDHEN and CDR2 is SYDVKM. V was trimmed by 10 bases and J by 5 bases, leaving 31 bases between them. CDR3 size: 18 residues. The CDR3 nucleotides are TGTGCCACCCAAGTCGGGCCCCCTCGGTATGATGAAGTAGATACGCAGTATTTT. Amino acid sequence: CATQVGPPRYDEVDTQYF.

The DNA of the CDR3 is TGTGCCAGCAGCGTAGACCCAGCCACAGATACGCAGTATTTT. It encodes CASSVDPATDTQYF. The rearrangement links TRBV9 to TRBJ2-3; D is ambiguous. The CDR3 totals 14 residues. The V end lost 0 bases, the J end lost 2 bases, and 7 bases lay between the germline ends. The germline V gene has CDR1 SGDLS and CDR2 YYNGEE. The whole variable domain, filled in from reference TRBV9 and TRBJ2-3, reads DSGVTQTPKHLITATGQRVTLRCSPRSGDLSVYWYQQSLDQGLQFLIQYYNGEERAKGNILERFSAQQFPDLHSELNLSSLELGDSALYFCASSVDPATDTQYFGPGTRLTVL.

V usage is TRBV6-6 and J usage is TRBJ2-1; 8 nucleotides align to TRBD1. Germline V gene data show CDR1 as MNHNY and CDR2 as SVGAGI (reference sequence). V shed 2 bases and J 10 bases; nucleotides not matched to a gene: 7. This CDR3 is 14 amino acids long. The CDR3 reads CASSYLGTGGEQFF. CDR3 coding DNA: TGTGCCAGCAGTTACCTCGGGACAGGAGGCGAGCAGTTCTTC.

V and J are TRBV6-2 or TRBV6-3 and TRBJ2-7; TRBD1 aligns across 8 bases. The V and J ends lost 2 bases and 2 bases, in that order; junction bases with no gene match: 17. Germline values: CDR1 MNHEY, CDR2 SVGEGT. CDR3 size: 19 residues. For the CDR3, the DNA is TGTGCCAGCAGTTACCCGACAGGGGCTTCCGGCATAGAACCCTACGAGCAGTACTTC. Its protein is CASSYPTGASGIEPYEQYF.

The CDR3 coding sequence is TGCAGCGTTGGGGGGTCTAGCGGTACCACGGGGCCCTACAATGAGCAGTTCTTC. This encodes CSVGGSSGTTGPYNEQFF. V gene TRBV29-1 combines with J gene TRBJ2-1, with 7 bases identical to TRBD2. The CDR3 is 18 residues long. V lost 4 bases to trimming and J lost 2 bases; unmatched junction nucleotides: 17. The germline CDR1 and CDR2 sequences are SQVTM and ANQGSEA.

This clonotype has at least ten counts. The chain carries TRBV7-9 and TRBJ2-7; unclear D gene. Germline CDR1 SEHNR, CDR2 FQNEAQ (reference sequence). The CDR3 spans 11 residues. Trimming stripped 5 bases from V and 3 bases from J, with 5 bases between. CDR3 nucleotide sequence: TGTGCCAGCAGCGGCAACTACGAGCAGTACTTC. Residues: CASSGNYEQYF.

This clonotype has only a few counts. The V and J genes are TRBV6-5 and TRBJ2-6, with TRBD1 matching over 9 bases. V shed 3 bases, J shed 4 bases, and the junction held 1 base outside the gene matches. Germline V CDR1 and CDR2: MNHEY, SVGAGI. The CDR3 loop spans 15 amino acids. The CDR3 DNA is TGTGCCAGCAGTTATGGACAGGGGGGGGCCAACGTCCTGACTTTC. Translation: CASSYGQGGANVLTF.

This clonotype occurred a few times. This chain uses TRBV30 with TRBJ2-7; D call uncertain. Germline V lookup: CDR1 GTSNPN, CDR2 SVGIG (reference sequence). The CDR3 is 12 amino acids. Deletions cut 0 bases from V and 6 bases from J, with 9 bases between. CDR3 in amino acids: CAWSVGNIEQYF. The CDR3 DNA reads as TGTGCCTGGAGTGTGGGGAATATCGAGCAGTACTTC.